Listed below are T cell receptor beta chains from one sample, sequenced in a study of regulatory T cells in long-lasting Graves disease. TCRdb fed the multiplex PCR reads into MiXCR, producing one record per CDR3 protein. The sample holds 400,000 to 500,000 distinct CDR3 sequences, 12% to 15% seen once. The same sample was also used in a study of T cells in Graves' hyperthyroidism and ophthalmopathy.

Specimen: peripheral blood mononuclear cells (PBMCs), collected at new diagnosis, from a patient treated with antithyroid drugs. The receptors here all came from a woman in her fifties or sixties with Graves disease. Both conserved end residues are part of each CDR3. The order of the fields is D gene, clone size, CDR3 length, J gene, V gene, CDR3 DNA, CDR3 protein. A D gene is named only where the DNA matches it firmly. Rows may omit the clone size; those that give it use once, few, many or a size class.

D: .
size: many
length: 18
J: TRBJ2-7
V: TRBV28
DNA: TGTGCCAGCAGTTTATTATACAGGTTGGGACCGGAGGACTACGAGCAGTACTTC
CDR3: CASSLLYRLGPEDYEQYF

D: TRBD2
size: few
length: 16
J: TRBJ2-3
V: TRBV2
DNA: TGTGCCAGCAGTTATTACGGCGGGAGAAACACAGATACGCAGTATTTT
CDR3: CASSYYGGRNTDTQYF

D: TRBD2
size: few
length: 23
J: TRBJ2-3
V: TRBV7-9
DNA: TGTGCCAGCAGCTCAAGATCACCCCCGAGGGGTCCCGGGACTAGCGGGAGGACAGATACGCAGTATTTT
CDR3: CASSSRSPPRGPGTSGRTDTQYF

D: .
size: many
length: 14
J: TRBJ2-5
V: TRBV12-3/TRBV12-4
DNA: TGTGCCAGCAGTTTACTTCGGTTCCAAGAGACCCAGTACTTC
CDR3: CASSLLRFQETQYF

D: TRBD1
size: many
length: 14
J: TRBJ2-2
V: TRBV19
DNA: TGTGCCAGTAGACAGGGGACGAACACCGGGGAGCTGTTTTTT
CDR3: CASRQGTNTGELFF

D: .
size: many
length: 13
J: TRBJ1-2
V: TRBV28
DNA: TGTGCCAGCAGTACTCGGGACGGAGGATCCTACACCTTC
CDR3: CASSTRDGGSYTF

D: .
size: .
length: 12
J: TRBJ2-5
V: TRBV12-3/TRBV12-4
DNA: TGTGCCAGCAGCGTCTGGGGAGAGACCCAGTACTTC
CDR3: CASSVWGETQYF

D: .
size: many
length: 17
J: TRBJ2-1
V: TRBV3-1
DNA: TGTGCCAGCAGCCAAGATGGAGGGAGGTTCTCCTACAATGAGCAGTTCTTC
CDR3: CASSQDGGRFSYNEQFF

D: .
size: .
length: 13
J: TRBJ2-1
V: TRBV19
DNA: TGTGCCAGTAGTATCACCACGAACAATGAGCAGTTCTTC
CDR3: CASSITTNNEQFF

D: .
size: .
length: 14
J: TRBJ2-5
V: TRBV19
DNA: TGTGCCAGTAGTACCAGAGGACAGCACAAGGCCCAGTACTTC
CDR3: CASSTRGQHKAQYF

D: TRBD2
size: many
length: 16
J: TRBJ2-1
V: TRBV27
DNA: TGTGCCAGCAGTTCCGTTAGCGGGACCTCCTACAATGAGCAGTTCTTC
CDR3: CASSSVSGTSYNEQFF

D: .
size: many
length: 14
J: TRBJ2-7
V: TRBV27
DNA: TGTGCCAGCAGGAATACAGGACAGTCCTACGAGCAGTACTTC
CDR3: CASRNTGQSYEQYF

D: TRBD1
size: few
length: 17
J: TRBJ2-7
V: TRBV9
DNA: TGTGCCAGCAGCGTAACAGGGGGACAGCTGGCCAAGGACGAGCAGTACTTC
CDR3: CASSVTGGQLAKDEQYF

D: .
size: many
length: 12
J: TRBJ2-7
V: TRBV6-1
DNA: TGTGCCAGCCGGCGAGGTCCCTACGAGCAGTACTTC
CDR3: CASRRGPYEQYF

D: TRBD1
size: many
length: 15
J: TRBJ1-5
V: TRBV2
DNA: TGTGCCAGCAGGCCACAGGGGTACGGCAATCAGCCCCAGCATTTT
CDR3: CASRPQGYGNQPQHF

D: .
size: .
length: 11
J: TRBJ1-2
V: TRBV29-1
DNA: TGCAGCGTATGGGACCGAAGCGGCTACACCTTC
CDR3: CSVWDRSGYTF

D: .
size: many
length: 16
J: TRBJ2-7
V: TRBV30
DNA: TGTGCCTGGAGTACCTCGAGGTACGCCAGCTCCTACGAGCAGTACTTC
CDR3: CAWSTSRYASSYEQYF

D: .
size: many
length: 15
J: TRBJ1-5
V: TRBV9
DNA: TGTGCCAGCAGCGTAGGAGGGGACACCAATCAGCCCCAGCATTTT
CDR3: CASSVGGDTNQPQHF

D: .
size: .
length: 16
J: TRBJ2-5
V: TRBV5-1
DNA: TGCGCCAGCAGCTTAAGTCAGGTTGCCTACCAAGAGACCCAGTACTTC
CDR3: CASSLSQVAYQETQYF

D: .
size: .
length: 15
J: TRBJ1-5
V: TRBV28
DNA: TGTGCCAGCAGAACCTGGGGGGGCGGCAATCAGCCCCAGCATTTT
CDR3: CASRTWGGGNQPQHF

D: TRBD1
size: few
length: 16
J: TRBJ1-1
V: TRBV18
DNA: TGTGCCAGCTCCCCCGGTACAGGGGTTATGAACACTGAAGCTTTCTTT
CDR3: CASSPGTGVMNTEAFF

D: .
size: few
length: 15
J: TRBJ2-1
V: TRBV27
DNA: TGTGCCAGCAGTCCCGGATCGGTGCCATACAATGAGCAGTTCTTC
CDR3: CASSPGSVPYNEQFF

D: .
size: many
length: 15
J: TRBJ2-2
V: TRBV3-1
DNA: TGTGCCAGCAGCCAACGTGGAGCGACGACCGGGGAGCTGTTTTTT
CDR3: CASSQRGATTGELFF

D: .
size: .
length: 12
J: TRBJ2-5
V: TRBV29-1
DNA: TGCAGCGTCAGGACCACCCAAGAGACCCAGTACTTC
CDR3: CSVRTTQETQYF

D: .
size: many
length: 14
J: TRBJ2-2
V: TRBV9
DNA: TGTGCCAGCAGCCCCAAGATGGCCACCGGGGAGCTGTTTTTT
CDR3: CASSPKMATGELFF

D: .
size: many
length: 14
J: TRBJ2-5
V: TRBV18
DNA: TGTGCCAGCTCACCATCGAGGGTAGCGGAGACCCAGTACTTC
CDR3: CASSPSRVAETQYF

D: TRBD1
size: many
length: 16
J: TRBJ1-4
V: TRBV11-2
DNA: TGTGCCAGCAGCTTGTCCGCCGGGACAGGAAATGAAAAACTGTTTTTT
CDR3: CASSLSAGTGNEKLFF

D: TRBD2
size: few
length: 14
J: TRBJ2-1
V: TRBV29-1
DNA: TGCAGCGTCGGGGGGGGGCAGTTCGGAAATGAGCAGTTCTTC
CDR3: CSVGGGQFGNEQFF

D: TRBD1
size: many
length: 15
J: TRBJ1-1
V: TRBV5-5
DNA: TGTGCCAGCAGCACCCAGGGGGAATCTAACACTGAAGCTTTCTTT
CDR3: CASSTQGESNTEAFF

D: TRBD1
size: many
length: 13
J: TRBJ1-4
V: TRBV28
DNA: TGTGCCAGCAGCCCAGGGGGCAGAGAAAAACTGTTTTTT
CDR3: CASSPGGREKLFF

D: .
size: .
length: 17
J: TRBJ1-2
V: TRBV10-1
DNA: TGCGCCAGCAGTGAGTCTAATAGGACAGTCGGACGCAATGGCTACACCTTC
CDR3: CASSESNRTVGRNGYTF

D: TRBD2
size: few
length: 14
J: TRBJ2-5
V: TRBV28
DNA: TGTGCCAGCAGACGGGGGGGGGGGCCGATCTCCCAGTACTTC
CDR3: CASRRGGGPISQYF

D: .
size: .
length: 14
J: TRBJ2-6
V: TRBV10-3
DNA: TGTGCCAACAGTGTAAGCTCTGGGGCCAACGTCCTGACTTTC
CDR3: CANSVSSGANVLTF

D: TRBD1
size: many
length: 12
J: TRBJ1-2
V: TRBV28
DNA: TGTGCCAGCAGGCCAGGGGGAGTTGGCTACACCTTC
CDR3: CASRPGGVGYTF

D: .
size: few
length: 14
J: TRBJ1-5
V: TRBV19
DNA: TGTGCCAGTAGTATAGTAAGGGGTAGGCAGCCCCAGCATTTT
CDR3: CASSIVRGRQPQHF

D: TRBD1
size: many
length: 16
J: TRBJ2-7
V: TRBV28
DNA: TGCGCCAGCAGCTTCATCTCCGGGACAGAAAGCTACGAGCAGTACTTC
CDR3: CASSFISGTESYEQYF

D: .
size: many
length: 16
J: TRBJ1-5
V: TRBV28
DNA: TGTGCCAGCAGTTCCCGGGGGAGGGAAAGCAATCAGCCCCAGCATTTT
CDR3: CASSSRGRESNQPQHF

D: .
size: many
length: 13
J: TRBJ1-2
V: TRBV24-1
DNA: TGTGCCACCAGTGATTCAGGAATCTATGGCTACACCTTC
CDR3: CATSDSGIYGYTF

D: .
size: many
length: 16
J: TRBJ1-2
V: TRBV5-1
DNA: TGCGCCAGCGGACGACAGGCCAACAACCTGGACTATGGCTACACCTTC
CDR3: CASGRQANNLDYGYTF

D: TRBD2
size: .
length: 16
J: TRBJ2-2
V: TRBV11-2
DNA: TGTGCCAGCAGCCCCGGGGTAGCGGGGATCACCGGGGAGCTGTTTTTT
CDR3: CASSPGVAGITGELFF

D: TRBD2
size: .
length: 15
J: TRBJ2-5
V: TRBV3-1
DNA: TGTGCCAGCAGCCAAGAGGCCCTAGCGGTGGAGACCGAGTACTTC
CDR3: CASSQEALAVETEYF

D: .
size: many
length: 12
J: TRBJ1-2
V: TRBV20-1
DNA: TGCAGTGCTAAGGTCCTCGACCTTCGGGAGTCCTTC
CDR3: CSAKVLDLRESF

D: TRBD2
size: .
length: 16
J: TRBJ2-3
V: TRBV7-9
DNA: TGTGCCAGCAGCTTAGCGACTAGCGGGATCGCAGATACGCAGTATTTT
CDR3: CASSLATSGIADTQYF

D: TRBD2
size: many
length: 15
J: TRBJ2-7
V: TRBV7-3
DNA: TGTGCCAGCAGCCCAGGGACTAGCGACTCCTACGAGCAGTACTTC
CDR3: CASSPGTSDSYEQYF

D: .
size: many
length: 12
J: TRBJ1-1
V: TRBV30
DNA: TGTGCCTGGAGACGGGAGAACACTGAAGCTTTCTTT
CDR3: CAWRRENTEAFF

D: .
size: many
length: 15
J: TRBJ2-1
V: TRBV6-2/TRBV6-3
DNA: TGTGCCAGCAGGCAAGGTGGGAGTCGGGTCAATGAGCAGTTCTTC
CDR3: CASRQGGSRVNEQFF

D: .
size: many
length: 14
J: TRBJ1-5
V: TRBV3-1
DNA: TGTGCCAGCAGCCAGAGGGGATCTAATCAGCCCCAGCATTTT
CDR3: CASSQRGSNQPQHF

D: TRBD1
size: many
length: 15
J: TRBJ1-4
V: TRBV7-9
DNA: TGTGCCAGCAGCCCTGACAGGGGTCGAGCCGAAAAACTGTTTTTT
CDR3: CASSPDRGRAEKLFF

D: .
size: many
length: 16
J: TRBJ1-1
V: TRBV7-6
DNA: TGTGCCAGCAGCCCAGAGGTAGGGAGGGCGAACACTGAAGCTTTCTTT
CDR3: CASSPEVGRANTEAFF

D: .
size: .
length: 12
J: TRBJ2-1
V: TRBV20-1
DNA: TGCAGTGCTAGAATGCGGGACAATGAGCAGTTCTTC
CDR3: CSARMRDNEQFF